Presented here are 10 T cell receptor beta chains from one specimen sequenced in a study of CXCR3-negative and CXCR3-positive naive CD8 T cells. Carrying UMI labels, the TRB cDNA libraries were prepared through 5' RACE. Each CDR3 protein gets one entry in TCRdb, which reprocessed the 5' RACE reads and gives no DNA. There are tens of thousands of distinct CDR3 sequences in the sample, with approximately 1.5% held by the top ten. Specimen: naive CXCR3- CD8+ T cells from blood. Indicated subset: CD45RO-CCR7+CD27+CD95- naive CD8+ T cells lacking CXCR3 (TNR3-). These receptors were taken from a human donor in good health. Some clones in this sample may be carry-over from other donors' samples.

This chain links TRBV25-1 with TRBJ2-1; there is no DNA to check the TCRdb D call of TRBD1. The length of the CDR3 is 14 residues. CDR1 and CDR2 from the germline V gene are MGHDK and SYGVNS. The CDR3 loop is CASTPDRFYNEQFF.

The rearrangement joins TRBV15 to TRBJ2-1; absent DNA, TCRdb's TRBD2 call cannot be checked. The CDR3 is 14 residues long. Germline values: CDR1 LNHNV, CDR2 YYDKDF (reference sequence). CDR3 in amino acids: CATSGAGGLDEQFF.

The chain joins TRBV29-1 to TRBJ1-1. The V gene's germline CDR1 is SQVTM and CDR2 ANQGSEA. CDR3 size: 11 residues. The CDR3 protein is CSVGDTGEAFF.

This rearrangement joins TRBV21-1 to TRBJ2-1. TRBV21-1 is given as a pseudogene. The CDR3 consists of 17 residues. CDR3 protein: CASSKGRDRGTYNEQFF.

The CDR3 here is CASSSGLAGGTDTQYF. The chain couples TRBV7-2 to TRBJ2-3. Germline CDR1 is SGHTA and CDR2 is FQGNSA. This CDR3 contains 16 residues.

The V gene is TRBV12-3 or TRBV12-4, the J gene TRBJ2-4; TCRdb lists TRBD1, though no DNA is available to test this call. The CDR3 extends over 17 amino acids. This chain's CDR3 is CASSLAGQGAVWNIQYF.

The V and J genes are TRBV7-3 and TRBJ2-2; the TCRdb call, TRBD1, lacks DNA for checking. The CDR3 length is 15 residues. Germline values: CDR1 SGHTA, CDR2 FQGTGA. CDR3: CASSSGTGATGELFF.

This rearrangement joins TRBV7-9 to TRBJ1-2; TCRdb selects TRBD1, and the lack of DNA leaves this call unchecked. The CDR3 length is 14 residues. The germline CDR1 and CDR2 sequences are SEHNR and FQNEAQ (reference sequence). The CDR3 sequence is CASSPGQGLDGYTF.

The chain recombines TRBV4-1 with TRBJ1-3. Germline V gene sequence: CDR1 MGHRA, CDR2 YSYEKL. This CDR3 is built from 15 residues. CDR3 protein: CASSQEVGIGNTIYF.

The chain's CDR3 is CASSLAVAYEQYF. The chain links TRBV7-2 to TRBJ2-7. The CDR3 is made up of 13 amino acids. Germline V gene data show CDR1 as SGHTA and CDR2 as FQGNSA.